The present TCR beta chain was sequenced within a study of blood T cells in healthy people across ages. Overall study findings and caveats: Nothing was known about donor CMV status, and this possibly confounded expanded clonotype changes.

Isolation recovered at least 6 million PBMCs from every sample. A second PCR, run for roughly 6 to 11 cycles, used a sample-barcoded 5' primer plus a J-beta primer mix. Each cDNA molecule was tagged by a template-switch adaptor that had 12 random nucleotides. TCRdb re-called the 5' RACE reads through MiXCR, storing one row per CDR3 protein. Of about 800,000 distinct CDR3 sequences in the sample, over 45% are singletons; the top ten hold about 20%. The CDR3 consists of 12 residues. The V end lost 5 bases, the J end lost 3 bases, and 7 bases lay between the germline ends. Germline V gene data show CDR1 as SGHAT and CDR2 as FQNNGV. A note on this clonotype: Its specificity is unknown.

Material: blood. The chain carries TRBV11-2 and TRBJ2-5; D ambiguous. This clonotype was obtained from a man younger than 45 in good health. The DNA of the CDR3 is TGTGCCAGCAGCGCAATAGAAGAGACCCAGTACTTC. Translating gives CASSAIEETQYF.